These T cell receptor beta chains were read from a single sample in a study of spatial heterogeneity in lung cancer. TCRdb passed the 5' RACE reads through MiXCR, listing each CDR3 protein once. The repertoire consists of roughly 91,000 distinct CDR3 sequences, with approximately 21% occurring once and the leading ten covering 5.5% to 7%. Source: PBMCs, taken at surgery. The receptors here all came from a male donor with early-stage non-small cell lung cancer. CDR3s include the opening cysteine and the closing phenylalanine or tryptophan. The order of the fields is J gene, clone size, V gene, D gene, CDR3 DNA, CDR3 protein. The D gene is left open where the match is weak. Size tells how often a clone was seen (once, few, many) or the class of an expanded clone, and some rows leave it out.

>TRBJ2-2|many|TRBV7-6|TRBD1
TGTGCCAGCAGCGTCGGGACAGGGGCCACCGGGGAGCTGTTTTTT
CASSVGTGATGELFF
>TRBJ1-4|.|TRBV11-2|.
TGTGCCAGCAGCTTATTTCGGCAGGGTCTTATTAATGAAAAACTGTTTTTT
CASSLFRQGLINEKLFF
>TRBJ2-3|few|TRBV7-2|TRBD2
TGTGCCAGCAGCTTATCACTAGCGGATCCGGGGGATACGCAGTATTTT
CASSLSLADPGDTQYF
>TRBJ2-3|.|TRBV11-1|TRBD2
TGTGCCAGCAGCTTAGCTAGCGGGAGCGCAGATACGCAGTATTTT
CASSLASGSADTQYF
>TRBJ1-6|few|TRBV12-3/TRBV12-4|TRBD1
TGTGCCAGCAGGGAGAACCACAGGGGGGCGAATTCACCCCTCCACTTT
CASRENHRGANSPLHF
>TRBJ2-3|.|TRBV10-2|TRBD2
TGCGCCAGCAGTGAGCGGCAGCGGGGGGCCACAGATACGCAGTATTTT
CASSERQRGATDTQYF
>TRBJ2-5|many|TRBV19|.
TGTGCCAGTAGTATTGATAGCGGAGTGTACCAAGAGACCCAGTACTTC
CASSIDSGVYQETQYF
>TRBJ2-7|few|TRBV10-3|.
TGTGCCATCAGCTTAGTGCAGAACGAGCAGTACTTC
CAISLVQNEQYF
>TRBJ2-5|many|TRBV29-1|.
TGCAGCGTTGAGGGCCAGGAGCAAGAGACCCAGTACTTC
CSVEGQEQETQYF
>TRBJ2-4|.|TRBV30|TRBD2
TGTGCCTGCAAACGCCGGGGGGGGACCAAAAACATTCAGTACTTC
CACKRRGGTKNIQYF
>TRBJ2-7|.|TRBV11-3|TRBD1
TGTGCCAGCAGCTCTGGACAGGGAGGCGCGTACGAGCAGTACTTC
CASSSGQGGAYEQYF
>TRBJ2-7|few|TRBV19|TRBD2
TGTGCCAGTAGTTTGGGACTAGCGGGGCCCAGCTACGAGCAGTACTTC
CASSLGLAGPSYEQYF
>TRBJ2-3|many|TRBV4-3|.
TGCGCCAGCAGCCAGGAGGGACACCCAAGGAGCACAGATACGCAGTATTTT
CASSQEGHPRSTDTQYF
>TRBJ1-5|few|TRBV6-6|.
TGTGCCAGCAGGGGACTCGGATCTAGCCTGGGCCCCTATAGCAATCAGCCCCAGCATTTT
CASRGLGSSLGPYSNQPQHF
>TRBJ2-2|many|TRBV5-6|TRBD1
TGTGCCAGCAGACGTTTGACAGGGACGAACACCGGGGAGCTGTTTTTT
CASRRLTGTNTGELFF
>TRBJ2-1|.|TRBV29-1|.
TGCAGCGTCGCAGGGGGGAATGAGCAGTTCTTC
CSVAGGNEQFF
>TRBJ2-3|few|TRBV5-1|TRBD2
TGCGCCAGCAGCTTCGGGGGGTCCAGCACAGATACGCAGTATTTT
CASSFGGSSTDTQYF
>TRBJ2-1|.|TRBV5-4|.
TGTGCCAGCAGCGAAATTTCAAGGATGCAGTTCTTC
CASSEISRMQFF
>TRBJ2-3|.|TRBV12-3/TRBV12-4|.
TGTGCCAGCAGGAGCACAGATACGCAGTATTTT
CASRSTDTQYF
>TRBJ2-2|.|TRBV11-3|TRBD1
TGTGCCAGCAACCCCCGACAGGGCGCCACCGGGGAGCTGTTTTTT
CASNPRQGATGELFF
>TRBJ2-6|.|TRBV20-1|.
TGCAGTGCTAAGACTGGGGCCAACGTCCTGACTTTC
CSAKTGANVLTF